This T cell receptor beta chain was sequenced for a study of blood T cell repertoires in COVID-19. Germline V gene sequence: CDR1 SGHNT, CDR2 YENEEA. Trimming took off 5 bases at V and 0 bases at J, with 8 bases between the two ends. CDR3 size: 14 residues. The assay was immunoSEQ multiplex PCR, and TCRdb's table has in-frame clones only and misses some. Of about 180,000 clones listed, approximately 90% are singletons. The sequence came from a woman under 40 with active or convalescent COVID-19. The sequenced sample consisted of peripheral blood. The chain employs TRBV11-3 and TRBJ1-3; D is unclear. CDR3 loop: CASSERTSGNTIYF. CDR3 DNA: TGTGCCAGCAGCGAGCGAACCTCTGGAAACACCATATATTTT.